The sequence of this T cell receptor (beta chain) was determined in a study of T cells after yellow fever vaccination. Each CDR3 protein is one row after TCRdb ran MiXCR on the 5' RACE reads. The sample lists 500,000 to 650,000 distinct CDR3 sequences, about 12% seen once, with about 15% in the top ten. The CDR3 extends over 12 amino acids. Germline CDR1 SGHTA, CDR2 FQGNSA. Trimming shortened V by 0 bases and J by 14 bases, and 8 bases separated the two germline ends. The chain links TRBV7-2 to TRBJ1-6, with no clear D. The source material was PBMCs, sampled on the day of the yellow fever booster vaccination. The source is a man under 40 who received the YFV17D yellow fever vaccine. The CDR3 coding sequence is TGTGCCAGCAGCTTAGCAGGTTTCTCCCTCCACTTT. This gives the protein CASSLAGFSLHF. The entire variable domain, with the rest obtained from reference TRBV7-2 and TRBJ1-6, is as follows: GAGVSQSPSNKVTEKGKDVELRCDPISGHTALYWYRQSLGQGLEFLIYFQGNSAPDKSGLPSDRFSAERTGGSVSTLTIQRTQQEDSAVYLCASSLAGFSLHFGNGTRLTVT.